These 3 T cell receptor beta chains were all obtained from the same sample, sequenced in a study of lymphopenia after photon versus proton radiotherapy (dated by TCRdb to between 2018 and 2021). Libraries came from the immunoSEQ multiplex PCR assay. TCRdb carries this immuneACCESS record with in-frame sequences only. Its versions omit some clonotypes, under half of them owing to an unresolved V gene in the studies checked, with the rest unexplained. The sample yields approximately 24,000 clones; approximately 88% were counted once. The ten biggest clones cover under 25% of the sample. The sequences come from peripheral blood, collected from a patient treated with photon-based radiotherapy. The receptor source for this set is a man aged 35 to 55 with gastric cancer.

The rearrangement uses TRBV28 and TRBJ2-1, with a possible D match to TRBD1 (5 bases). V gave up 1 base and J gave up 8 bases, with 9 bases separating them. Per the germline V gene, CDR1 is MDHEN and CDR2 is SYDVKM. This CDR3 has 13 amino acids. CDR3 in DNA: TGTGCCAGCAGTTTATCGGCAGGGTATGAGCAGTTCTTC. Protein product: CASSLSAGYEQFF.

The chain joins TRBV10-3 to TRBJ1-2; D remains ambiguous. V gave up 6 bases and J gave up 0 bases, with 8 bases separating them. There are 13 residues in the CDR3. Per the germline V gene, CDR1 is ENHRY and CDR2 is SYGVKD. CDR3 amino acids: CAIREGANYGYTF. The CDR3 bases are TGTGCCATCAGAGAGGGAGCTAACTATGGCTACACCTTC.

This chain uses TRBV6-1 with TRBJ2-3, with 8 bases that match TRBD1. The CDR3 runs to 15 residues. Germline V gives CDR1 MNHNS, CDR2 SASEGT. V dropped 6 bases and J dropped 1; count of bases not matched to a gene: 6. The CDR3 loop is CASRLDRVGTDTQYF. DNA for the CDR3: TGTGCCAGCAGACTGGACAGGGTGGGCACAGATACGCAGTATTTT.